These 32 T cell receptor beta chains came from one sample sequenced in a study of blood T cell repertoires in COVID-19. Sequencing was performed with immunoSEQ multiplex PCR; in TCRdb, only in-frame clones are kept and a portion is missing. The data show 30,000 to 40,000 clones, 85% seen once. What was sequenced was peripheral blood. The receptors were gathered from a man aged 45-65 years with active COVID-19.

V usage is TRBV6-5 and J usage is TRBJ1-1; perhaps TRBD1 as D (6 bases). Between the trimmed V and J ends, which lost 5 bases and 0 bases, there was a span of 10 bases. CDR1 is MNHEY and CDR2 is SVGAGI in the germline V gene. The CDR3 is 14 amino acids. The CDR3 nucleotides read TGTGCCAGCAGTACCGGGACATTGAACACTGAAGCTTTCTTT. This codes for CASSTGTLNTEAFF.

The chain links TRBV19 to TRBJ2-2, with D perhaps matching TRBD1 (5 bases). Trimming removed 5 bases at V and 6 bases at J, with 10 bases between. Germline V CDR1 and CDR2: LNHDA, SQIVND (reference sequence). The CDR3 spans 13 residues. Here the CDR3 DNA reads TGTGCCAGTAGTGAGCAGGGTGCCGGGGAGCTGTTTTTT. Protein sequence: CASSEQGAGELFF.

V usage is TRBV4-3 and J usage is TRBJ2-1, with 11 bases identical to TRBD2. Per germline, CDR1 LGHNA and CDR2 YSLEER. The V segment lost 0 bases and the J segment 4 bases; nucleotides outside the gene matches: 2. The CDR3 loop spans 16 amino acids. The CDR3: CASSQDSGGGYNEQFF. The CDR3 DNA follows: TGCGCCAGCAGCCAAGATAGCGGGGGGGGATACAATGAGCAGTTCTTC.

This clone counts as medium-sized (0.01 to 0.1%). One end of the junction is discordant with germline, which a read error may explain. This chain uses TRBV6-2 or TRBV6-3 with TRBJ2-1; 12 positions match TRBD2. This CDR3 contains 15 residues. Germline CDR1 is MNHEY and CDR2 is SVGEGT. CDR3 sequence: CASSLLAGGPHDQFF. The CDR3 nucleotides read TGTGCCAGCAGCCTACTAGCGGGGGGCCCTCATGACCAGTTCTTC.

The DNA for the CDR3 is TGTGCCAGCAGTTTATACGAACAGGTGTCCCCCTACGAGCAGTACTTC. Translating gives CASSLYEQVSPYEQYF. This rearrangement joins TRBV28 to TRBJ2-7; maybe TRBD1 (5 bases). V lost 1 base and J 2 bases, leaving 15 bases between the germline ends. This CDR3 spans 16 amino acids. Germline V gene data show CDR1 as MDHEN and CDR2 as SYDVKM. The complete variable domain, with remaining parts taken from reference TRBV28 and TRBJ2-7, reads DVKVTQSSRYLVKRTGEKVFLECVQDMDHENMFWYRQDPGLGLRLIYFSYDVKMKEKGDIPEGYSVSREKKERFSLILESASTNQTSMYLCASSLYEQVSPYEQYFGPGTRLTVT.

J is TRBJ1-2 and V is TRBV24-1; 11 nucleotides align to TRBD1. Germline V lookup: CDR1 KGHDR, CDR2 SFDVKD. With 5 bases clipped from V and 6 bases from J, the junction kept 7 bases outside the gene matches. CDR3 length equals 15 residues. As DNA, the CDR3 is TGTGCCACCAGTGCTCCGGGACAGGGGGTTGATGGCTACACCTTC. It codes for CATSAPGQGVDGYTF.

This sequence joins TRBV11-2 and TRBJ1-1; 8 bases are shared with TRBD1. Germline values: CDR1 SGHAT, CDR2 FQNNGV. J was trimmed by 1 base and V by 5 bases; bases with no gene match: 3. The CDR3 has 14 amino acids. The CDR3 DNA reads TGTGCCAGCAGCCCGGGACAGGCGAACACTGAAGCTTTCTTT. Translation: CASSPGQANTEAFF.

The chain recombines TRBV7-2 with TRBJ1-2; 7 nucleotides match TRBD1. CDR1 is SGHTA and CDR2 is FQGNSA in the germline V gene. The V gene end was trimmed by 5 bases and the J gene end by 5 bases; junction bases not matched to a gene: 5. The CDR3 contains 13 residues. CDR3 nucleotides: TGTGCCAGCAGCCGGGGACAGCTGTATGGCTACACCTTC. It encodes CASSRGQLYGYTF.

This chain joins TRBV7-8 and TRBJ1-5; maybe TRBD1 (5 bases). The V gene's germline CDR1 is SGHVS and CDR2 FQNEAQ. Trimming stripped 3 bases from V and 2 bases from J, with 23 bases between. The CDR3 extends over 19 amino acids. In DNA, the CDR3 is TGTGCCAGCAGCTTCCACCCCGCTCAGGGAGGGAATCGCAATCAGCCCCAGCATTTT. Its translation is CASSFHPAQGGNRNQPQHF.

The J gene is TRBJ1-4, the V gene TRBV2, with D possibly being TRBD1 (6 bases). The germline V gene encodes CDR1 SNHLY and CDR2 FYNNEI. V lost 2 bases and J 6 bases, leaving 10 bases between the germline ends. This CDR3 contains 14 residues. CDR3 sequence (DNA): TGTGCCAGCAGTGAACAGGGGTCGTATGAAAAACTGTTTTTT. Amino acid sequence: CASSEQGSYEKLFF.

J is TRBJ2-7 and V is TRBV5-1, with TRBD1 identical over 9 bases. This CDR3 region has 16 residues. Germline CDR1 reads SGHRS; CDR2 reads YFSETQ. Trimming cost V 2 bases and J 2 bases; bases outside gene matches: 8. CDR3 residues: CASSFAPGTGTYEQYF. As DNA, the CDR3 is TGCGCCAGCAGCTTCGCCCCCGGGACAGGGACCTACGAGCAGTACTTC.

The CDR3 DNA sequence: TGCGCCAGCACTACGGGACTAGCGGGGACCGGGGAGCTGTTTTTT. Its translation: CASTTGLAGTGELFF. The chain links TRBV10-2 to TRBJ2-2; the match to TRBD2 covers 13 bases. From germline, CDR1 is WSHSY and CDR2 SAAADI. The CDR3 spans 15 residues. After removal of 7 bases from V and 5 bases from J, the junction contained 4 bases not matched to a gene.

V and J are TRBV13 and TRBJ2-3; the D gene is possibly TRBD2 (5 bases). The germline V and J ends were trimmed by 5 bases and 0 bases, with 15 bases remaining between them. Germline V gives CDR1 PRHDT, CDR2 FYEKMQ (reference sequence). The CDR3 runs 16 residues. This CDR3 is CASSPPGNPSTDTQYF. The CDR3 DNA sequence: TGTGCCAGCAGCCCCCCCGGGAACCCTAGCACAGATACGCAGTATTTT.

The V call is TRBV11-2, the J call TRBJ2-3; 13 nucleotides agree with TRBD2. Per germline, CDR1 SGHAT and CDR2 FQNNGV. The CDR3 is 16 amino acids. Trimming removed 3 bases from V and 4 bases from J; junction bases left unmatched: 4. For the CDR3, the DNA is TGTGCCAGCAGCTTCAGACTAGCGGGGGGTCCAGATACGCAGTATTTT. It yields the protein CASSFRLAGGPDTQYF. Variable domain in full (rest from reference TRBV11-2 and TRBJ2-3): EAGVAQSPRYKIIEKRQSVAFWCNPISGHATLYWYQQILGQGPKLLIQFQNNGVVDDSQLPKDRFSAERLKGVDSTLKIQPAKLEDSAVYLCASSFRLAGGPDTQYFGPGTRLTVL.

V and J are TRBV19 and TRBJ1-1; no clear D. From germline, CDR1 is LNHDA and CDR2 SQIVND (reference sequence). Trimming stripped 1 base from V and 2 bases from J, with 11 bases between. The CDR3 is 15 residues long. The CDR3 DNA reads TGTGCCAGTAGTATAGTAGGCACTACAAACACTGAAGCTTTCTTT. Its protein is CASSIVGTTNTEAFF. Together with reference TRBV19 and TRBJ1-1, the CDR3 gives the full variable domain: DGGITQSPKYLFRKEGQNVTLSCEQNLNHDAMYWYRQDPGQGLRLIYYSQIVNDFQKGDIAEGYSVSREKKESFPLTVTSAQKNPTAFYLCASSIVGTTNTEAFFGQGTRLTVV.

The V and J genes are TRBV28 and TRBJ2-5; tentative D call: TRBD2 (5 bases). This CDR3 contains 13 residues. Germline V gives CDR1 MDHEN, CDR2 SYDVKM. Trimming removed 6 bases at V and 4 bases at J, with 12 bases between. This chain's CDR3 is CASRPRGSETQYF. The CDR3 nucleotides read TGTGCCAGCAGACCCCGGGGATCAGAGACCCAGTACTTC. The variable domain in full, with the rest retrieved from reference TRBV28 and TRBJ2-5, is DVKVTQSSRYLVKRTGEKVFLECVQDMDHENMFWYRQDPGLGLRLIYFSYDVKMKEKGDIPEGYSVSREKKERFSLILESASTNQTSMYLCASRPRGSETQYFGPGTRLLVL.

This chain joins TRBV7-9 and TRBJ2-3; D gene ambiguous. Germline loops: CDR1 SEHNR, CDR2 FQNEAQ (reference sequence). The CDR3 extends over 16 amino acids. V lost 1 base, J lost 3 bases, and 14 bases lay in between. The CDR3 spells CASSLGFASVTDTQYF. CDR3 DNA: TGTGCCAGCAGCTTAGGGTTCGCTAGTGTAACAGATACGCAGTATTTT.

The chain employs TRBV6-5 and TRBJ2-2, with D hard to call. The ends were cut back, 2 bases at V and 4 bases at J, with 11 bases in the middle. CDR3 length: 15 amino acids. The germline V gene encodes CDR1 MNHEY and CDR2 SVGAGI. The DNA of the CDR3 is TGTGCCAGCAGTTACGGGCAGATTCGCACCGGGGAGCTGTTTTTT. Protein: CASSYGQIRTGELFF.

The rearrangement links TRBV6-5 to TRBJ2-1, with TRBD1 identical over 9 bases. Germline loops: CDR1 MNHEY, CDR2 SVGAGI. The CDR3 is 16 amino acids. The trim removed 2 bases at V and 2 bases at J, leaving 4 bases unmatched. CDR3 residues: CASSYTTGGPYNEQFF. The DNA of the CDR3 is TGTGCCAGCAGTTACACCACAGGGGGCCCCTACAATGAGCAGTTCTTC.

This clone appeared once. The rearrangement uses TRBV6-2 or TRBV6-3 and TRBJ2-3; D not resolved. Germline CDR1 is MNHEY and CDR2 is SVGEGT. V was shortened by 0 bases and J by 0 bases, with 13 bases between the two germline ends. The CDR3 spans 17 residues. Here the CDR3 reads CASSYSRKESSTDTQYF. The CDR3 DNA reads TGTGCCAGCAGTTACTCGAGGAAGGAGTCGAGCACAGATACGCAGTATTTT.

This sequence joins TRBV27 and TRBJ1-1; D unclear. Germline-derived CDR1 and CDR2 are MNHEY and SMNVEV (reference sequence). This CDR3 region has 14 residues. Trimming cost V 5 bases and J 4 bases, with 14 bases left between them. The CDR3 is CASSKVPGSTEAFF. CDR3 coding DNA: TGTGCCAGCAGTAAGGTCCCAGGTAGCACTGAAGCTTTCTTT.

The chain joins TRBV7-9 to TRBJ2-2; 7 bases fit TRBD1. This CDR3 is 18 amino acids long. J gave up 4 bases and V 1 base, and 12 bases lay outside the gene matches. CDR1 is SEHNR and CDR2 is FQNEAQ in the germline V gene (reference sequence). DNA of the CDR3: TGTGCCAGCAGCTTAGTAAGGGGGACAGTCTCGACCACCGGGGAGCTGTTTTTT. The encoded protein is CASSLVRGTVSTTGELFF. The whole variable domain, remainder taken from reference TRBV7-9 and TRBJ2-2, is DTGVSQNPRHKITKRGQNVTFRCDPISEHNRLYWYRQTLGQGPEFLTYFQNEAQLEKSRLLSDRFSAERPKGSFSTLEIQRTEQGDSAMYLCASSLVRGTVSTTGELFFGEGSRLTVL.

The gene calls are TRBV5-6 and TRBJ2-1; a weak D match, TRBD2 (7 bases). V lost 0 bases and J 15 bases, leaving 16 bases between the germline ends. The CDR3 contains 13 residues. From germline, CDR1 is SGHDT and CDR2 YYEEEE. The CDR3 DNA follows: TGTGCCAGCAGCTTGGGGGAGGGGGTCCTAAGGTTCTTC. It yields the protein CASSLGEGVLRFF.

For the CDR3, the DNA is TGTGCCAGTAGTATACAACTTGCCGGGACAGAGCCCTATAGCAATCAGCCCCAGCATTTT. Translating it yields CASSIQLAGTEPYSNQPQHF. This chain joins TRBV19 and TRBJ1-5; TRBD1 matches 7 bases. The J segment lost 0 bases and the V segment lost 2 bases, leaving 16 bases of the junction unmatched. The germline CDR1 and CDR2 sequences are LNHDA and SQIVND (reference sequence). The CDR3 covers 20 residues.

V and J are TRBV15 and TRBJ1-2, with 7 bases that match TRBD1. Germline V gene lookup returns CDR1 LNHNV and CDR2 YYDKDF (reference sequence). V trimming: 7 bases; J trimming: 8 bases; junction bases outside the gene matches: 19. This CDR3 comprises 16 residues. CDR3 region: CATKNPWRDSVGGYTF. The CDR3 DNA reads TGTGCCACCAAGAACCCTTGGAGGGACAGTGTGGGGGGCTACACCTTC.

The rearrangement links TRBV14 to TRBJ2-6, with D unresolved. The CDR3 runs 14 residues. The V end lost 3 bases, the J end lost 2 bases, and 5 bases lay between the germline ends. CDR1 and CDR2 (germline): SGHDN, FVKESK. The CDR3: CASSQSPGANVLTF. DNA of the CDR3: TGTGCCAGCAGCCAGTCTCCTGGGGCCAACGTCCTGACTTTC.

V usage is TRBV3-1 (or the pseudogene TRBV3-2) and J usage is TRBJ2-7; a weak D match, TRBD1 (6 bases). Per germline, CDR1 LGHDT and CDR2 YNNKEL (reference sequence). This CDR3 has 14 amino acids. Trimming removed 4 bases from V and 4 bases from J, with 14 bases in between. Here the CDR3 reads CASSLRQGRYEQYF. CDR3 sequence (DNA): TGTGCCAGCAGCCTCCGTCAGGGGAGATACGAGCAGTACTTC.

J is TRBJ2-3 and V is TRBV5-1; TRBD2 might be the D (5 bases). With 2 bases removed from V and 2 bases from J, the gap between germline ends came to 9 bases. Germline CDR1 and CDR2: SGHRS and YFSETQ. The CDR3 loop spans 14 amino acids. The chain's CDR3 is CASSLSGPTDTQYF. In nucleotides, the CDR3 is TGCGCCAGCAGCTTAAGCGGTCCCACAGATACGCAGTATTTT.

The CDR3 region has the DNA TGTGCTAGTGGTTTGGCGGGACTAGCGGGGAACCCTATTGAGCAGTTCTTC. This sequence encodes CASGLAGLAGNPIEQFF. This chain joins TRBV12-5 and TRBJ2-1, with TRBD2 identical over 13 bases. The J segment lost 9 bases and the V segment lost 1 base, leaving 9 bases of the junction unmatched. CDR3 length: 17 amino acids. Looked up from germline, CDR1 is LGHNT and CDR2 is FRNRAP.

V gene TRBV2 combines with J gene TRBJ2-5; D is perhaps TRBD1 (6 bases). Germline CDR1 reads SNHLY; CDR2 reads FYNNEI. V lost 7 bases, J lost 3 bases, and 15 bases lay in between. This CDR3 has 14 amino acids. The CDR3 is CASTRGILKETQYF. The CDR3 nucleotides read TGTGCCAGCACGAGGGGGATTCTAAAAGAGACCCAGTACTTC.

The chain carries TRBV4-3 and TRBJ1-6; TRBD1 is a possible D gene (6 bases). CDR1 is LGHNA, CDR2 YSLEER, per germline. V lost 1 base and J 8 bases, leaving 15 bases between the germline ends. This CDR3 is 16 amino acids long. The CDR3 nucleotides are TGCGCCAGCAGCCAAGCGTTGGGGGCAGGGGATTCACCCCTCCACTTT. This translates into CASSQALGAGDSPLHF.

This clone was seen a single time. The chain couples TRBV20-1 to TRBJ1-5; D gene unclear. CDR3 length: 11 amino acids. Looked up from germline, CDR1 is DFQATT and CDR2 is SNEGSKA (reference sequence). Trimming left V 5 bases short and J 5 bases short, with 7 bases between. CDR3 sequence (DNA): TGCAGTGCTGGGAGTGATCAGCCCCAGCATTTT. Translating gives CSAGSDQPQHF.